This passage covers 27 T cell receptor beta chains from one sample sequenced in a study of T-cell memory formation after mild COVID-19. TCRdb reanalysed the 5' RACE reads using MiXCR and keeps one entry per CDR3 protein. The table records around 260,000 distinct CDR3 sequences, 15% to 20% of them present only once. Source material: PBMCs or a T cell subset sorted from them (not recorded which). The receptor source for this set is a young man who had mild COVID-19 (a few samples of this study predate the infection). Cell type and time point are not known.

This clonotype has more than one count but fewer than ten. The chain links TRBV6-6 to TRBJ1-4; D unresolved. The ends were cut back, 0 bases at V and 17 bases at J, with 19 bases in the middle. This CDR3 region has 14 residues. Germline V gene data show CDR1 as MNHNY and CDR2 as SVGAGI (reference sequence). CDR3 amino acids: CASSYSIVAGWGFF. The CDR3 coding sequence is TGTGCCAGCAGTTACTCGATAGTAGCAGGATGGGGTTTTTTT.

In its sample, this clonotype was seen a few times. The CDR3, as DNA: TGTGCCAGCAGCGCGTTCCCGGGGGAGGCAGAGACCCAGTACTTC. Translating it yields CASSAFPGEAETQYF. The J gene is TRBJ2-5, the V gene TRBV7-3; D is possibly TRBD2 (6 bases). Trimming took 5 bases from V and 4 from J, leaving 17 bases between them. The CDR3 has 15 residues. Germline V gives CDR1 SGHTA, CDR2 FQGTGA.

The rearrangement joins TRBV4-3 to TRBJ1-2, with 9 bases fitting TRBD1. The J segment lost 10 bases and the V segment lost 4 bases, leaving 4 bases of the junction unmatched. CDR3 length: 12 amino acids. Germline lookup yields CDR1 LGHNA and CDR2 YSLEER. The CDR3 loop reads CASSPTGGVYTF. For the CDR3, the DNA is TGCGCCAGCAGCCCCACAGGGGGCGTCTACACCTTC.

This sequence joins TRBV18 and TRBJ2-5; no reliable D call. This CDR3 has 13 amino acids. Trimming took off 1 base at V and 4 bases at J, with 7 bases between the two ends. Germline loops: CDR1 KGHSH, CDR2 LQKENI. CDR3 in amino acids: CASSPRSGETQYF. In DNA form, the CDR3 reads TGTGCCAGCTCACCACGCTCGGGAGAGACCCAGTACTTC.

The V and J genes are TRBV11-2 and TRBJ1-1; D remains unclear. The CDR3 contains 14 residues. V lost 5 bases to trimming and J lost 4 bases, with 14 bases between them. Germline CDR1 is SGHAT and CDR2 is FQNNGV. The CDR3 nucleotides read TGTGCCAGCAGCCCGGTTGCGGGTAGCACTGAAGCTTTCTTT. It translates to CASSPVAGSTEAFF. Together with reference TRBV11-2 and TRBJ1-1, the CDR3 gives the full variable domain: EAGVAQSPRYKIIEKRQSVAFWCNPISGHATLYWYQQILGQGPKLLIQFQNNGVVDDSQLPKDRFSAERLKGVDSTLKIQPAKLEDSAVYLCASSPVAGSTEAFFGQGTRLTVV.

This chain links TRBV5-6 with TRBJ2-3, with a tentative D call TRBD2 (7 bases). This CDR3 has 16 amino acids. V dropped 4 bases and J dropped 2 bases, with 17 bases sitting between them. Germline-derived CDR1 and CDR2 are SGHDT and YYEEEE. In DNA form, the CDR3 reads TGTGCCAGCAGCCCTTACGGGGGGCCCATCACAGATACGCAGTATTTT. Protein: CASSPYGGPITDTQYF.

The chain has TRBV5-1 and TRBJ1-2, with no clear D. The CDR3 has 13 amino acids. Trimming stripped 0 bases from V and 4 bases from J, with 7 bases between. Germline values: CDR1 SGHRS, CDR2 YFSETQ. CDR3 bases: TGCGCCAGCAGCTTGGAGAACCCCTATGGCTACACCTTC. Translated: CASSLENPYGYTF.

J is TRBJ2-1 and V is TRBV5-1, with D unresolved. CDR1 is SGHRS and CDR2 is YFSETQ in the germline V gene. This CDR3 is built from 15 residues. Between the trimmed V and J ends, which lost 4 bases and 6 bases, there was a span of 17 bases. For the CDR3, the DNA is TGCGCCAGCAGCCCGACGGGCCGCCCGGGCAATGAGCAGTTCTTC. It codes for CASSPTGRPGNEQFF.

The chain joins TRBV24-1 to TRBJ1-4, with 7 nucleotides matching TRBD1. Germline-derived CDR1 and CDR2 are KGHDR and SFDVKD. The V and J ends lost 4 bases and 8 bases, in that order; junction bases with no gene match: 12. This CDR3 is built from 16 residues. CDR3 loop: CATSDTKQGSPEKLFF. In DNA, the CDR3 is TGTGCCACCAGTGACACAAAACAGGGGAGCCCGGAAAAACTGTTTTTT.

The chain carries TRBV5-1 and TRBJ2-3, with D perhaps assigned TRBD1 or TRBD2 (6 bases each). The CDR3 extends over 16 amino acids. Germline-derived CDR1 and CDR2 are SGHRS and YFSETQ. Trimming removed 4 bases at V and 2 bases at J, with 17 bases between. CDR3 region: CASSLKGGPSTDTQYF. DNA of the CDR3: TGCGCCAGCAGCCTAAAAGGGGGGCCATCCACAGATACGCAGTATTTT.

The chain joins TRBV21-1 to TRBJ2-5. TRBV21-1 is deemed a pseudogene. This CDR3 is 15 amino acids long. The CDR3 protein is CASSPRSGDQETQYF. CDR3 nucleotides: TGTGCCAGCAGCCCTCGATCCGGGGACCAAGAGACCCAGTACTTC.

This clonotype was found many times. The chain has TRBV4-2 and TRBJ2-1; the match to TRBD2 covers 13 bases. This CDR3 region has 17 residues. CDR1 is LGHNA and CDR2 is YNFKEQ in the germline V gene. J was trimmed by 7 bases and V by 4 bases; bases with no gene match: 10. The DNA for the CDR3 is TGTGCCAGCAGCCCACGGGCGACTAGCGGGGGGCTGAATGAGCAGTTCTTC. Protein sequence: CASSPRATSGGLNEQFF.

The chain recombines TRBV7-9 with TRBJ1-2; 9 bases line up with TRBD1. The CDR3 sequence is 14 residues long. Germline CDR1 reads SEHNR; CDR2 reads FQNEAQ (reference sequence). V shed 4 bases, J shed 6 bases, and the junction held 6 bases outside the gene matches. CDR3 amino acids: CASSSGQGTHGYTF. DNA for the CDR3: TGTGCCAGCAGCTCGGGACAGGGTACTCATGGCTACACCTTC.

The table lists this clonotype with many counts. The V and J genes are TRBV5-1 and TRBJ2-5; D call uncertain. This CDR3 is built from 15 residues. Germline V gene lookup returns CDR1 SGHRS and CDR2 YFSETQ. Deletions cut 0 bases from V and 2 bases from J, with 11 bases between. The CDR3 DNA reads as TGCGCCAGCAGCTTGGTTGGACCCTATCAAGAGACCCAGTACTTC. Amino acids: CASSLVGPYQETQYF.

This clonotype has only a few counts. V gene TRBV12-3 or TRBV12-4 combines with J gene TRBJ2-5; 8 nucleotides match TRBD2. The CDR3 sequence is 14 residues long. Trimming cost V 6 bases and J 1 base; bases outside gene matches: 4. This CDR3 reads CASSPAGGQETQYF. CDR3 DNA: TGTGCCAGCAGCCCCGCGGGGGGCCAAGAGACCCAGTACTTC.

This chain links TRBV24-1 with TRBJ2-1; 12 bases match TRBD1. After removal of 5 bases from V and 9 bases from J, the junction contained 10 bases not matched to a gene. The CDR3 length is 16 residues. From germline, CDR1 is KGHDR and CDR2 SFDVKD. DNA of the CDR3: TGTGCCACCAGTGGACTGACGGGACAGGGGGCGGGTGAGCAGTTCTTC. It codes for CATSGLTGQGAGEQFF.

A word on this clonotype: One end of the junction varies from germline; a read error may be responsible. V gene TRBV5-1 combines with J gene TRBJ1-1; D may be TRBD1 (5 bases). CDR1 is SGHRS, CDR2 YFSETQ, per germline. The CDR3 covers 15 residues. The CDR3 DNA reads TGCGCCAGCAGCTTGGCGCCAGGGATGAACATTGAAGCTTTCTTT. Translation: CASSLAPGMNIEAFF.

The V gene is TRBV4-2, the J gene TRBJ2-5; a possible D gene is TRBD1 (6 bases). The V end lost 4 bases, the J end lost 4 bases, and 16 bases lay between the germline ends. The CDR3 contains 15 residues. Germline lookup yields CDR1 LGHNA and CDR2 YNFKEQ. The CDR3 bases are TGTGCCAGCAGCCCGAGAGTGGCAGGGGCAGAGACCCAGTACTTC. Amino acid sequence: CASSPRVAGAETQYF.

This clonotype was observed many times. This chain links TRBV6-6 with TRBJ1-4, with 7 bases matching TRBD1. Germline V CDR1 and CDR2: MNHNY, SVGAGI (reference sequence). V trimming: 8 bases; J trimming: 3 bases; junction bases outside the gene matches: 6. This CDR3 comprises 14 residues. The CDR3 DNA reads as TGTGCCAGCCATAGGGGGCAATCTAATGAAAAACTGTTTTTT. The encoded protein is CASHRGQSNEKLFF.

This rearrangement joins TRBV12-3 or TRBV12-4 to TRBJ1-1; the D gene is possibly TRBD1 (6 bases). The CDR3 is made up of 13 amino acids. Trimming left V 6 bases short and J 3 bases short, with 11 bases between. The chain's CDR3 is CASSPNRDTEAFF. DNA for the CDR3: TGTGCCAGCAGCCCTAACAGGGACACTGAAGCTTTCTTT.

This chain joins TRBV9 and TRBJ1-5; D unclear. The germline V gene has CDR1 SGDLS and CDR2 YYNGEE. V was cut by 0 bases and J by 6 bases, with 7 bases left in between. CDR3 size: 13 residues. The CDR3 protein is CASSVGGSQPQHF. Here the CDR3 DNA reads TGTGCCAGCAGCGTAGGGGGAAGTCAGCCCCAGCATTTT. Full variable domain (outside the CDR3, taken from reference TRBV9 and TRBJ1-5): DSGVTQTPKHLITATGQRVTLRCSPRSGDLSVYWYQQSLDQGLQFLIQYYNGEERAKGNILERFSAQQFPDLHSELNLSSLELGDSALYFCASSVGGSQPQHFGDGTRLSIL.

In its sample, this clonotype was seen many times. This rearrangement joins TRBV5-1 to TRBJ2-2; maybe TRBD1 (5 bases). CDR3 length: 15 residues. Per the germline V gene, CDR1 is SGHRS and CDR2 is YFSETQ. Between the trimmed V and J ends, which lost 1 base and 4 bases, there was a span of 11 bases. The CDR3 loop is CASSLWPGSTGELFF. In nucleotides, the CDR3 is TGCGCCAGCAGCTTGTGGCCAGGGTCCACCGGGGAGCTGTTTTTT.

The chain links TRBV29-1 to TRBJ1-1, with 8 nucleotides matching TRBD1. This CDR3 has 14 amino acids. The germline V gene encodes CDR1 SQVTM and CDR2 ANQGSEA. The trim removed 6 bases at V and 6 bases at J, leaving 12 bases unmatched. CDR3 coding DNA: TGCAGCGTCATCCCGCAGGGGGCTAAGGCTGAAGCTTTCTTT. It codes for CSVIPQGAKAEAFF. Full variable domain (outside the CDR3, taken from reference TRBV29-1 and TRBJ1-1): SAVISQKPSRDICQRGTSLTIQCQVDSQVTMMFWYRQQPGQSLTLIATANQGSEATYESGFVIDKFPISRPNLTFSTLTVSNMSPEDSSIYLCSVIPQGAKAEAFFGQGTRLTVV.

The J gene is TRBJ2-3, the V gene TRBV29-1; unclear D gene. The germline CDR1 and CDR2 sequences are SQVTM and ANQGSEA. With 6 bases removed from V and 2 bases from J, the gap between germline ends came to 9 bases. The CDR3 is 12 residues long. This CDR3 reads CSVGPHTDTQYF. The CDR3 DNA follows: TGCAGCGTAGGACCACACACAGATACGCAGTATTTT.

The chain joins TRBV7-2 to TRBJ2-2, with TRBD2 identical over 8 bases. V lost 6 bases, J lost 3 bases, and 6 bases stayed unmatched. The CDR3 totals 15 residues. CDR1 and CDR2 (germline): SGHTA, FQGNSA. CDR3 bases: TGTGCCAGCAGTAGACTAGCGCTATACACCGGGGAGCTGTTTTTT. Protein sequence: CASSRLALYTGELFF.

V and J are TRBV3-1 and TRBJ2-3; D is possibly TRBD2 (6 bases). Per germline, CDR1 LGHDT and CDR2 YNNKEL (reference sequence). The CDR3 totals 12 residues. V lost 2 bases to trimming and J lost 8 bases, with 8 bases between them. CDR3 protein: CASSQRRGTQYF. CDR3 nucleotides: TGTGCCAGCAGCCAACGGCGGGGTACGCAGTATTTT.

V gene TRBV4-3 combines with J gene TRBJ2-7; D perhaps matches TRBD1 (6 bases). Germline V gene sequence: CDR1 LGHNA, CDR2 YSLEER. V shed 0 bases and J shed 6 bases, with 12 bases lying between them. The CDR3 length is 14 residues. DNA of the CDR3: TGCGCCAGCAGCCAAGATCGGCAGGGGTCCGAGCAGTACTTC. Translated, it gives CASSQDRQGSEQYF.